A single sample is the source of the 14 T cell receptor beta chains below, sequenced in a study of blood T cell repertoires in COVID-19. Libraries were prepared by immunoSEQ multiplex PCR; TCRdb keeps only in-frame clonotypes and omits some of them. The sample carries around 26,000 clones, 87% recorded once. Sequencing was done on a sample of peripheral blood. The receptors come from a human donor in a cohort sampled during active COVID-19.

The rearrangement links TRBV11-2 to TRBJ1-2; unclear D gene. The CDR3 spans 12 residues. Trimming pared 1 base from V and 6 bases from J, leaving 6 bases between. Germline V lookup: CDR1 SGHAT, CDR2 FQNNGV. In DNA form, the CDR3 reads TGTGCCAGCAGCTTAGGTCGGGATGGCTACACCTTC. It translates to CASSLGRDGYTF. Looking up the rest from reference TRBV11-2 and TRBJ1-2 gives the full variable domain: EAGVAQSPRYKIIEKRQSVAFWCNPISGHATLYWYQQILGQGPKLLIQFQNNGVVDDSQLPKDRFSAERLKGVDSTLKIQPAKLEDSAVYLCASSLGRDGYTFGSGTRLTVV.

The chain recombines TRBV6-6 with TRBJ2-7; D might be TRBD1 (5 bases). Germline values: CDR1 MNHNY, CDR2 SVGAGI (reference sequence). The V end lost 7 bases, the J end lost 3 bases, and 16 bases lay between the germline ends. This CDR3 region has 14 residues. The CDR3 here is CASIDSQGLYEQYF. CDR3 bases: TGTGCCAGCATCGATTCCCAGGGTCTCTACGAGCAGTACTTC.

This rearrangement joins TRBV7-9 to TRBJ1-1; maybe TRBD1 (5 bases). The germline V gene has CDR1 SEHNR and CDR2 FQNEAQ (reference sequence). Trimming pared 3 bases from V and 5 bases from J, leaving 10 bases between. The CDR3 consists of 13 residues. In DNA, the CDR3 is TGTGCCAGCAGCTTTCCGGGGGTAACTGAAGCTTTCTTT. Amino acids: CASSFPGVTEAFF.

This clone has just a few counts. The J gene is TRBJ1-6, the V gene TRBV5-6, with TRBD1 matching 8 bases. Trimming cost V 4 bases and J 10 bases; bases outside gene matches: 7. Germline CDR1 is SGHDT and CDR2 is YYEEEE. CDR3 length: 14 amino acids. CDR3 DNA: TGTGCCAGCAGCCCGACAGGGGACGTGTCACCCCTCCACTTT. Residues: CASSPTGDVSPLHF.

This rearrangement joins TRBV7-9 to TRBJ2-1, with D maybe TRBD2 (5 bases). V was clipped by 10 bases and J by 0 bases, with 10 bases between them. CDR3 size: 13 residues. Germline V gene data show CDR1 as SEHNR and CDR2 as FQNEAQ (reference sequence). The CDR3 is CATGDNSYNEQFF. The DNA of the CDR3 is TGTGCCACCGGGGATAACTCCTACAATGAGCAGTTCTTC.

V and J are TRBV2 and TRBJ2-3, with D hard to call. CDR3 size: 12 residues. V was pared by 8 bases and J by 6 bases, with 12 bases between. Looked up from germline, CDR1 is SNHLY and CDR2 is FYNNEI. CDR3 sequence reads: CASVTSFDTQYF. The CDR3 DNA is TGTGCCAGCGTCACGAGTTTCGATACGCAGTATTTT.

This clone was seen just once. The rearrangement uses TRBV5-1 and TRBJ2-7; TRBD2 agrees at 8 bases. The V segment lost 4 bases and the J segment 2 bases; nucleotides outside the gene matches: 5. Germline V lookup: CDR1 SGHRS, CDR2 YFSETQ. There are 14 residues in the CDR3. The CDR3 DNA reads as TGCGCCAGCAGCGTCGGGGGGGAAGCCTACGAGCAGTACTTC. It specifies CASSVGGEAYEQYF.

V is TRBV28 and J is TRBJ2-3, with 9 bases matching TRBD2. V dropped 5 bases and J dropped 1; count of bases not matched to a gene: 4. CDR1 is MDHEN, CDR2 SYDVKM, per germline. This CDR3 contains 15 residues. The DNA for the CDR3 is TGTGCCAGCAGTCCTAGCGGGATCCGCACAGATACGCAGTATTTT. Translated, it gives CASSPSGIRTDTQYF.

The rearrangement uses TRBV6-6 and TRBJ2-2; possibly TRBD1 for D (7 bases). V lost 7 bases, J lost 2 bases, and 17 bases lay in between. The CDR3 spans 16 residues. Germline CDR1 is MNHNY and CDR2 is SVGAGI (reference sequence). The CDR3 bases are TGTGCCAGCACCAGAGGGGGGACAGTAAACACCGGGGAGCTGTTTTTT. Amino acid sequence: CASTRGGTVNTGELFF.

The V gene is TRBV10-1, the J gene TRBJ2-3; 9 bases line up with TRBD1. This CDR3 spans 13 amino acids. In germline, CDR1 is WNHNN, CDR2 SYGVQD (reference sequence). V gave up 6 bases and J gave up 4 bases; unmatched junction bases: 2. The chain's CDR3 is CASRDRGADTQYF. In DNA, the CDR3 is TGCGCCAGCAGGGACAGGGGCGCAGATACGCAGTATTTT.

This clone was detected only once. Other DNA variants within this sample encode the same CDR3. The V and J genes are TRBV5-1 and TRBJ2-7; D possibly corresponds to TRBD2 (5 bases). This CDR3 has 12 residues. Per the germline V gene, CDR1 is SGHRS and CDR2 is YFSETQ. Trimming cost V 5 bases and J 2 bases, with 8 bases left between them. The CDR3 DNA sequence: TGCGCCAGCAGTCCCGGGGCCTACGAGCAGTACTTC. Translating gives CASSPGAYEQYF.

This chain links TRBV6-6 with TRBJ2-2, with 7 bases identical to TRBD1. The germline V gene encodes CDR1 MNHNY and CDR2 SVGAGI (reference sequence). Losses at the gene ends were 5 bases for V and 1 base for J; bases not matched to a gene: 7. The CDR3 loop spans 16 amino acids. In nucleotides, the CDR3 is TGTGCCAGCAGTATCAGTGGGACAGAGAACACCGGGGAGCTGTTTTTT. Translating it yields CASSISGTENTGELFF.

The rearrangement joins TRBV6-1 to TRBJ2-1; 8 nucleotides match TRBD2. With V trimmed by 3 bases and J by 4 bases, 2 bases remained unmatched. CDR3 length: 14 residues. Germline V gene sequence: CDR1 MNHNS, CDR2 SASEGT. The CDR3 sequence is CASSDPGGYNEQFF. The CDR3 nucleotides are TGTGCCAGCAGTGACCCGGGAGGGTACAATGAGCAGTTCTTC.

This clone was detected once. The gene calls are TRBV5-1 and TRBJ2-2, with TRBD1 matching 9 bases. This CDR3 has 16 residues. Per germline, CDR1 SGHRS and CDR2 YFSETQ. V was clipped by 5 bases and J by 3 bases; unmatched bases: 8. CDR3 bases: TGCGCCAGCAGTTTGAACAGGGGGCCGGACACCGGGGAGCTGTTTTTT. Encoded protein: CASSLNRGPDTGELFF. Complete variable domain (other parts from reference TRBV5-1 and TRBJ2-2): KAGVTQTPRYLIKTRGQQVTLSCSPISGHRSVSWYQQTPGQGLQFLFEYFSETQRNKGNFPGRFSGRQFSNSRSEMNVSTLELGDSALYLCASSLNRGPDTGELFFGEGSRLTVL.